These 16 T cell receptor beta chains came from one sample sequenced in a study of T cell responses to AZD1222 COVID-19 vaccine. Some clones are missing from TCRdb's copy, which holds only in-frame ones; the method was immunoSEQ multiplex PCR. The sample comprises over 200,000 clones, about 94% of which are singletons, and roughly 1.8% rests with the top ten. This sample comprised peripheral blood, obtained 28 days after the second dose of the MenACWY control vaccine. The receptors here all came from an adult who received the MenACWY meningococcal vaccine as a control.

The rearrangement links TRBV11-2 to TRBJ2-7; D perhaps matches TRBD1 (6 bases). Germline V gene lookup returns CDR1 SGHAT and CDR2 FQNNGV. V was cut by 1 base and J by 6 bases, with 13 bases left in between. This CDR3 region has 14 residues. CDR3 coding DNA: TGTGCCAGCAGCTTAGTACAGGGAAGAGCCGAGCAGTACTTC. Translated, it gives CASSLVQGRAEQYF.

The J gene is TRBJ1-2, the V gene TRBV27; 10 bases line up with TRBD1. The CDR3 has 15 amino acids. Trimming cost V 0 bases and J 5 bases; bases outside gene matches: 3. CDR1 is MNHEY and CDR2 is SMNVEV in the germline V gene (reference sequence). The DNA for the CDR3 is TGTGCCAGCAGTTTATCCGGGACAGGGGAGTATGGCTACACCTTC. Translated: CASSLSGTGEYGYTF.

The J gene is TRBJ1-4, the V gene TRBV27; perhaps TRBD1 as D (6 bases). The germline V and J ends were trimmed by 6 bases and 7 bases, with 18 bases remaining between them. Germline CDR1 reads MNHEY; CDR2 reads SMNVEV (reference sequence). The CDR3 has 15 amino acids. CDR3 region: CASRETRGGSEKLFF. As DNA, the CDR3 is TGTGCCAGCAGGGAGACCAGGGGCGGCTCTGAAAAACTGTTTTTT.

The rearrangement links TRBV2 to TRBJ2-1; D is tentatively TRBD1 or TRBD2 (5 bases each). The germline V gene has CDR1 SNHLY and CDR2 FYNNEI. Trimming shortened V by 3 bases and J by 8 bases, and 20 bases separated the two germline ends. This CDR3 is built from 16 residues. This CDR3 reads CASSDTRDRRFDEQFF. The CDR3 DNA reads TGTGCCAGCAGTGACACTCGGGACCGGAGGTTCGATGAGCAGTTCTTC.

This rearrangement joins TRBV5-6 to TRBJ1-1; D ambiguous. The CDR3 consists of 14 residues. The germline V gene has CDR1 SGHDT and CDR2 YYEEEE. The V and J ends lost 2 bases and 1 base respectively, with 9 bases between them. The CDR3 here is CASSFERGNTEAFF. The CDR3 nucleotides are TGTGCCAGCAGCTTCGAACGGGGGAACACTGAAGCTTTCTTT.

The V call is TRBV10-3, the J call TRBJ1-2; 7 nucleotides line up with TRBD1. The V and J ends lost 8 bases and 8 bases, in that order; junction bases with no gene match: 8. CDR1 and CDR2 (germline): ENHRY, SYGVKD. This CDR3 contains 12 residues. The CDR3 spells CAIGERGRGYTF. The CDR3 DNA is TGTGCCATCGGCGAGAGGGGGCGAGGCTACACCTTC.

The chain recombines TRBV5-6 with TRBJ2-3, with D possibly being TRBD1 (6 bases). V was trimmed by 1 base and J by 0 bases, leaving 9 bases between them. This CDR3 has 15 residues. The germline V gene has CDR1 SGHDT and CDR2 YYEEEE. CDR3 in DNA: TGTGCCAGCAGCTTGTTTGACAGGAGCACAGATACGCAGTATTTT. Translation gives CASSLFDRSTDTQYF.

The rearrangement joins TRBV6-2 or TRBV6-3 to TRBJ2-2, with D uncertain. The CDR3 is made up of 14 amino acids. Per germline, CDR1 MNHEY and CDR2 SVGEGT. Trimming took 3 bases from V and 1 from J, leaving 6 bases between them. CDR3 amino acids: CASSYYRNTGELFF. The CDR3 DNA reads TGTGCCAGCAGTTATTATCGGAACACCGGGGAGCTGTTTTTT.

The chain carries TRBV12-3 or TRBV12-4 and TRBJ1-2; D call uncertain. V gave up 4 bases and J gave up 11 bases, with 8 bases separating them. The CDR3 has 10 residues. CDR3 in DNA: TGTGCCAGCAGTTACCGCGGGTACACCTTC. Translation: CASSYRGYTF.

The chain has TRBV2 and TRBJ1-1; 7 bases are shared with TRBD1. Trimming at V came to 6 bases and at J to 7 bases, leaving 11 bases not matched to a gene. Germline CDR1 and CDR2: SNHLY and FYNNEI. The CDR3 is made up of 14 amino acids. The CDR3 region has the DNA TGTGCCAGCAGGACCGAGACAGGGTGGATTGAAGCTTTCTTT. Translation gives CASRTETGWIEAFF.

This chain connects TRBV7-8 to TRBJ1-1, with D possibly being TRBD1 (5 bases). The CDR3 runs to 13 residues. In germline, CDR1 is SGHVS, CDR2 FQNEAQ. V was clipped by 3 bases and J by 3 bases, with 8 bases between them. The chain's CDR3 is CASSLGGDTEAFF. DNA for the CDR3: TGTGCCAGCAGCTTGGGGGGGGACACTGAAGCTTTCTTT.

V is TRBV19 and J is TRBJ2-2; 7 bases align to TRBD1. V lost 6 bases, J lost 5 bases, and 9 bases stayed unmatched. This CDR3 has 15 residues. CDR1 LNHDA and CDR2 SQIVND come from the germline V gene (reference sequence). CDR3 in amino acids: CASRTRGQITGELFF. DNA of the CDR3: TGTGCCAGTAGGACCCGGGGACAGATTACCGGGGAGCTGTTTTTT. Full variable domain (rest looked up from reference TRBV19 and TRBJ2-2): DGGITQSPKYLFRKEGQNVTLSCEQNLNHDAMYWYRQDPGQGLRLIYYSQIVNDFQKGDIAEGYSVSREKKESFPLTVTSAQKNPTAFYLCASRTRGQITGELFFGEGSRLTVL.

The chain uses TRBV7-9 and TRBJ1-3, with D unclear. CDR1 is SEHNR and CDR2 is FQNEAQ in the germline V gene (reference sequence). CDR3 size: 13 residues. Deletions cut 2 bases from V and 0 bases from J, with 2 bases between. As DNA, the CDR3 is TGTGCCAGCAGCTTAATCTCTGGAAACACCATATATTTT. It yields the protein CASSLISGNTIYF.

The gene calls are TRBV25-1 and TRBJ1-3; 7 nucleotides agree with TRBD1. CDR3 length: 14 residues. The ends lost 2 bases at V and 8 bases at J; junction bases unmatched: 6. Germline assignment: CDR1 MGHDK and CDR2 SYGVNS. In DNA form, the CDR3 reads TGTGCCAGCAGTGAAATCACAGGGGTTGACACCATATATTTT. This encodes CASSEITGVDTIYF.

J is TRBJ1-1 and V is TRBV12-3 or TRBV12-4, with D unresolved. CDR3 size: 13 residues. The V end was cut by 4 bases, the J end by 5 bases, with 11 bases between. The CDR3 here is CASSSATRTEAFF. The CDR3 nucleotides are TGTGCCAGCAGTTCGGCAACACGGACTGAAGCTTTCTTT.

The rearrangement links TRBV6-1 to TRBJ2-7, with D hard to call. With 0 bases removed from V and 0 bases from J, the gap between germline ends came to 12 bases. This CDR3 contains 16 residues. CDR1 and CDR2 from the germline V gene are MNHNS and SASEGT. CDR3 residues: CASSEAGFHPSYEQYF. As DNA, the CDR3 is TGTGCCAGCAGTGAAGCGGGCTTCCACCCCTCCTACGAGCAGTACTTC.